The 27 T cell receptor beta chains below come from one sample, sequenced in a study of blood T cells in healthy people across ages. A J-beta primer mix and a sample-barcoded 5' primer were used in a second PCR of about 6 to 12 cycles. A single record per CDR3 protein comes from TCRdb applying MiXCR to the 5' RACE reads. The table has fewer than 950,000 distinct CDR3 sequences, 50% to 65% seen once; the top ten hold roughly two fifths. Sequenced: blood. These receptors all stem from a man aged 80 or over in good health.

V gene TRBV12-3 or TRBV12-4 combines with J gene TRBJ2-7, with 7 bases identical to TRBD2. After removal of 7 bases from V and 5 bases from J, the junction contained 11 bases not matched to a gene. CDR3 length: 14 amino acids. The CDR3 DNA follows: TGTGCCAGCACCCTGGGGGGGAGGTTTGACGAGCAGTACTTC. It yields the protein CASTLGGRFDEQYF.

The chain recombines TRBV28 with TRBJ2-7; D is ambiguous. The CDR3 has 11 residues. V lost 3 bases to trimming and J lost 8 bases, with 8 bases between them. From germline, CDR1 is MDHEN and CDR2 SYDVKM. CDR3 nucleotide sequence: TGTGCCAGCAGTTTGGCCGGGCAGCAGTACTTC. Amino acid sequence: CASSLAGQQYF.

This chain uses TRBV20-1 with TRBJ1-2; D is ambiguous. The germline CDR1 and CDR2 sequences are DFQATT and SNEGSKA (reference sequence). The length of the CDR3 is 15 residues. Between the trimmed V and J ends, which lost 0 bases and 4 bases, there was a span of 15 bases. The CDR3 protein is CSARDPSQRSYGYTF. The CDR3, as DNA: TGCAGTGCTAGAGATCCCAGCCAGCGGAGCTATGGCTACACCTTC.

This chain connects TRBV29-1 to TRBJ2-1; TRBD2 might be the D (5 bases). The CDR3 spans 12 residues. Germline CDR1 reads SQVTM; CDR2 reads ANQGSEA. V lost 7 bases and J lost 11, with 18 bases in between. The CDR3 region has the DNA TGCAGCGCTCGGGGAACGGTGTCCCAGCAGTTCTTC. Amino acids: CSARGTVSQQFF.

This clonotype has ten or more counts. The chain uses TRBV29-1 and TRBJ2-7; D remains unclear. The CDR3 consists of 14 residues. Germline values: CDR1 SQVTM, CDR2 ANQGSEA. V was cut by 4 bases and J by 3 bases, with 16 bases left in between. CDR3 sequence (DNA): TGCAGCGTTGCTTCACGGTTCTCTGACTACGAGCAGTACTTC. Its protein is CSVASRFSDYEQYF.

This clonotype was seen just once. The chain carries TRBV20-1 and TRBJ2-7, with TRBD2 matching over 11 bases. CDR3 length: 14 residues. Germline CDR1 reads DFQATT; CDR2 reads SNEGSKA (reference sequence). Trimming took 3 bases from V and 7 from J; bases not matched to a gene: 8. CDR3 in DNA: TGCAGTGCTAGGACTAGCGGGGTTTACAATGAGCAGTACTTC. Protein sequence: CSARTSGVYNEQYF.

This CDR3 is CASSFTTSNNEQFF. CDR3 in DNA: TGTGCCAGCAGCTTCACGACTAGTAACAATGAGCAGTTCTTC. V usage is TRBV7-3 and J usage is TRBJ2-1, with D perhaps matching TRBD2 (6 bases). The ends were cut back, 3 bases at V and 5 bases at J, with 11 bases in the middle. CDR1 is SGHTA and CDR2 is FQGTGA in the germline V gene. The CDR3 consists of 14 residues.

The chain recombines TRBV25-1 with TRBJ2-1; unclear D gene. The CDR3 is 12 residues long. V was trimmed by 6 bases and J by 9 bases, leaving 12 bases between them. The germline gives CDR1 MGHDK, CDR2 SYGVNS. CDR3 amino acids: CASSHDLREQFF. CDR3 coding DNA: TGTGCCAGCAGCCACGACTTGCGTGAGCAGTTCTTC.

The V and J genes are TRBV5-1 and TRBJ2-7, with D possibly TRBD1 on 6 matching bases. Looked up from germline, CDR1 is SGHRS and CDR2 is YFSETQ. Trimming removed 0 bases at V and 2 bases at J, with 12 bases between. CDR3 length: 15 residues. The CDR3 here is CASSLVRQAAYEQYF. Written as DNA, the CDR3 is TGCGCCAGCAGCTTGGTCCGACAGGCCGCCTACGAGCAGTACTTC.

The chain has TRBV20-1 and TRBJ2-3; D may be TRBD2 (6 bases). The CDR3 has 15 amino acids. With 8 bases removed from V and 14 bases from J, the gap between germline ends came to 32 bases. Germline-derived CDR1 and CDR2 are DFQATT and SNEGSKA (reference sequence). CDR3 in DNA: TGCAGTCCTTGGAGGTTAGTGGGAGGTCACAGATACGCGTATTTT. It is translated as CSPWRLVGGHRYAYF.

This chain links TRBV5-6 with TRBJ2-5; maybe TRBD2 (5 bases). Germline V gene sequence: CDR1 SGHDT, CDR2 YYEEEE. This CDR3 comprises 13 residues. V dropped 0 bases and J dropped 13 bases, with 16 bases sitting between them. DNA of the CDR3: TGTGCCAGCAGCTTGGTGTCTAGCCCACCTCCGTACTTC. This encodes CASSLVSSPPPYF.

This rearrangement joins TRBV29-1 to TRBJ2-5; 7 bases fit TRBD1. Germline V gives CDR1 SQVTM, CDR2 ANQGSEA. This CDR3 spans 13 amino acids. Trimming at V came to 4 bases and at J to 5 bases, leaving 7 bases not matched to a gene. The CDR3 DNA follows: TGCAGCGTTGTCCTGACAGGGTTGGAGACCCAGTACTTC. Protein product: CSVVLTGLETQYF. Full variable domain (missing parts from reference TRBV29-1 and TRBJ2-5): SAVISQKPSRDICQRGTSLTIQCQVDSQVTMMFWYRQQPGQSLTLIATANQGSEATYESGFVIDKFPISRPNLTFSTLTVSNMSPEDSSIYLCSVVLTGLETQYFGPGTRLLVL.

This sequence joins TRBV12-3 or TRBV12-4 and TRBJ2-3; possibly TRBD1 for D (6 bases). This CDR3 region has 15 residues. With 1 base removed from V and 14 bases from J, the gap between germline ends came to 22 bases. CDR3 in DNA: TGTGCCAGCAGTTTAGACAGGGTGGAGCACAGATACGCGTATTTT. Protein product: CASSLDRVEHRYAYF.

The chain recombines TRBV29-1 with TRBJ1-1; maybe TRBD1 (5 bases). The CDR3 has 13 residues. CDR1 and CDR2 (germline): SQVTM, ANQGSEA. Trimming cost V 7 bases and J 8 bases, with 20 bases left between them. CDR3 sequence: CSANGNRNGEAFF. The CDR3 bases are TGCAGCGCAAATGGGAACAGGAACGGCGAAGCTTTCTTT.

The chain has TRBV20-1 and TRBJ2-4; D is uncertain. With 6 bases removed from V and 3 bases from J, the gap between germline ends came to 12 bases. The CDR3 spans 13 residues. CDR1 is DFQATT, CDR2 SNEGSKA, per germline (reference sequence). For the CDR3, the DNA is TGCAGTGCCAAAGCCGCGGACAAAAACATTCAGTACTTC. It encodes CSAKAADKNIQYF.

This clonotype was seen more than once but under ten times. This rearrangement joins TRBV29-1 to TRBJ2-4, with D uncertain. Germline assignment: CDR1 SQVTM and CDR2 ANQGSEA. CDR3 length equals 14 residues. This CDR3 is CSAFGNTPKNIQYF. CDR3 DNA: TGCAGTGCCTTCGGCAACACACCAAAAAACATTCAGTACTTC. The complete variable domain, with remaining parts taken from reference TRBV29-1 and TRBJ2-4, reads SAVISQKPSRDICQRGTSLTIQCQVDSQVTMMFWYRQQPGQSLTLIATANQGSEATYESGFVIDKFPISRPNLTFSTLTVSNMSPEDSSIYLCSAFGNTPKNIQYFGAGTRLSVL.

This chain uses TRBV4-1 with TRBJ2-4; TRBD2 matches 9 bases. TRBJ2-7 matches the DNA end more closely, so the J call is doubtful. Germline V gene lookup returns CDR1 MGHRA and CDR2 YSYEKL. The CDR3 length is 16 residues. The CDR3 loop is CASSLWPAGGTYEQYF. CDR3 nucleotides: TGCGCCAGCAGCCTTTGGCCAGCGGGAGGAACCTACGAGCAGTACTTC.

The chain uses TRBV20-1 and TRBJ2-7; D is undetermined. Germline assignment: CDR1 DFQATT and CDR2 SNEGSKA (reference sequence). Trimming took off 6 bases at V and 3 bases at J, with 9 bases between the two ends. The CDR3 totals 11 residues. CDR3 nucleotides: TGCAGTGCCCAAGTAATCTACGAGCAGTACTTC. The encoded protein is CSAQVIYEQYF.

The gene calls are TRBV6-1 and TRBJ1-1, with D perhaps TRBD1 (5 bases). CDR1 MNHNS and CDR2 SASEGT come from the germline V gene. The CDR3 has 14 residues. Trimming cost V 8 bases and J 5 bases, with 18 bases left between them. The CDR3 DNA reads TGTGCCAGCGACCGGGGGGGAAAAAGGACTGAAGCTTTCTTT. Its protein product is CASDRGGKRTEAFF.

V usage is TRBV4-1 and J usage is TRBJ2-1, with D possibly being TRBD1 (5 bases). CDR1 and CDR2 from the germline V gene are MGHRA and YSYEKL. V was pared by 1 base and J by 6 bases, with 16 bases between. This CDR3 region has 16 residues. The CDR3 coding sequence is TGCGCCAGCAGCCAAGGGGCAGGGCCTAATATCAATGAGCAGTTCTTC. It is translated as CASSQGAGPNINEQFF.

This chain links TRBV28 with TRBJ2-6; D may correspond to TRBD1 or TRBD2 (5 bases each). V lost 8 bases, J lost 1 base, and 15 bases lay in between. The CDR3 has 16 amino acids. Germline loops: CDR1 MDHEN, CDR2 SYDVKM. Here the CDR3 DNA reads TGTGCCAGCGAGGGGCGGCGGTTTTCTGGGGCCAACGTCCTGACTTTC. The encoded protein is CASEGRRFSGANVLTF.

In its sample, this clonotype was seen a few times. The chain links TRBV3-1 to TRBJ2-3, with TRBD2 matching over 9 bases. The CDR3 loop spans 14 amino acids. CDR1 is LGHDT and CDR2 is YNNKEL in the germline V gene (reference sequence). The V and J ends lost 1 base and 14 bases, in that order; junction bases with no gene match: 10. CDR3 coding DNA: TGTGCCAGCAGCCAAGGGACTAGCGCTGGGAGCGCGTATTTT. This translates into CASSQGTSAGSAYF.

The chain carries TRBV20-1 and TRBJ1-2; TRBD1 is a possible D gene (5 bases). The CDR3 is made up of 13 amino acids. CDR1 DFQATT and CDR2 SNEGSKA come from the germline V gene (reference sequence). Trimming stripped 6 bases from V and 4 bases from J, with 15 bases between. CDR3 sequence reads: CSATGQGLYGYTF. Here the CDR3 DNA reads TGCAGTGCCACGGGCCAGGGACTCTATGGCTACACCTTC.

This clonotype was seen many times. The chain couples TRBV3-1 to TRBJ2-7, with D perhaps matching TRBD1 (5 bases). The CDR3 has 14 amino acids. Germline V gives CDR1 LGHDT, CDR2 YNNKEL (reference sequence). V dropped 4 bases and J dropped 8 bases, with 18 bases sitting between them. As DNA, the CDR3 is TGTGCCAGCAGCCCCCCCGGACACGAGTACCAGCAGTACTTC. It translates to CASSPPGHEYQQYF.

The rearrangement joins TRBV7-9 to TRBJ1-2, with TRBD1 as a possible D gene (5 bases). Per the germline V gene, CDR1 is SEHNR and CDR2 is FQNEAQ (reference sequence). The CDR3 has 13 residues. Trimming removed 5 bases from V and 8 bases from J, with 15 bases in between. The CDR3 sequence is CASSPRPGNGYTF. DNA of the CDR3: TGTGCCAGCAGCCCCCGGCCAGGGAACGGCTACACCTTC.

The sample holds a few counts of this clonotype. The chain uses TRBV5-1 and TRBJ2-7, with 11 bases matching TRBD2. Germline CDR1 SGHRS, CDR2 YFSETQ. The V gene end was trimmed by 4 bases and the J gene end by 0 bases; junction bases not matched to a gene: 9. The CDR3 consists of 17 residues. As DNA, the CDR3 is TGCGCCAGCAGCCCAGGACCGGGACTAGCGGCCTCCTACGAGCAGTACTTC. Translated, it gives CASSPGPGLAASYEQYF.

The chain has TRBV24-1 and TRBJ2-1; 7 nucleotides match TRBD2. Germline V CDR1 and CDR2: KGHDR, SFDVKD. The CDR3 spans 13 residues. V was clipped by 9 bases and J by 7 bases; unmatched bases: 8. The CDR3 DNA sequence: TGTGCCACCCGGGCGGGAGTATCAAATGAGCAGTTCTTC. Translated: CATRAGVSNEQFF.